Below, 24 T cell receptor beta chains from the same sample are listed, as sequenced in a study of blood T cell repertoires in COVID-19. Assay: immunoSEQ multiplex PCR; the TCRdb copy retains only in-frame clones and omits some. Of around 100,000 clones in the sample, 90% to 95% were seen once. Sequenced sample: peripheral blood. The receptors come from a man over 45 with active COVID-19.

The gene calls are TRBV12-5 and TRBJ2-3; the D gene is possibly TRBD2 (5 bases). Between the trimmed V and J ends, which lost 1 base and 6 bases, there was a span of 17 bases. The CDR3 has 16 amino acids. In germline, CDR1 is LGHNT, CDR2 FRNRAP. The CDR3 protein is CASGLGSAEVWDTQYF. The CDR3 DNA reads as TGTGCTAGTGGTTTGGGGTCGGCGGAGGTCTGGGATACGCAGTATTTT.

This chain connects TRBV18 to TRBJ2-7; D may be TRBD2 (6 bases). The germline gives CDR1 KGHSH, CDR2 LQKENI. V was pared by 2 bases and J by 6 bases, with 11 bases between. The CDR3 totals 13 residues. The CDR3 region is CASSPGTEGEQYV. In DNA form, the CDR3 reads TGTGCCAGCTCACCAGGGACGGAGGGCGAGCAGTACGTC.

V usage is TRBV6-5 and J usage is TRBJ1-6; D uncertain. From germline, CDR1 is MNHEY and CDR2 SVGAGI. V was cut by 2 bases and J by 4 bases, with 12 bases left in between. The CDR3 totals 16 residues. The CDR3 DNA reads as TGTGCCAGCAGTTACGACACCGGAGGGTATAATTCACCCCTCCACTTT. Its translation is CASSYDTGGYNSPLHF.

V is TRBV2 and J is TRBJ1-5; D unclear. V shed 4 bases and J shed 0 bases, with 16 bases lying between them. Germline V gives CDR1 SNHLY, CDR2 FYNNEI. This CDR3 has 17 amino acids. The CDR3 DNA reads TGTGCCAGCAGTGCCCGTGGAGGGAGGAATAGCAATCAGCCCCAGCATTTT. Residues: CASSARGGRNSNQPQHF.

The chain uses TRBV6-2 or TRBV6-3 and TRBJ2-2; D may be TRBD2 (5 bases). The CDR3 extends over 14 amino acids. Germline CDR1 and CDR2: MNHEY and SVGEGT. V gave up 3 bases and J gave up 1 base, with 6 bases separating them. DNA of the CDR3: TGTGCCAGCAGTTATCGGGGGAACACCGGGGAGCTGTTTTTT. Its translation: CASSYRGNTGELFF.

The chain's CDR3 is CASRQGRNEKLFF. CDR3 DNA sequence: TGTGCCAGTAGACAGGGGAGGAATGAAAAACTGTTTTTT. The J gene is TRBJ1-4, the V gene TRBV19; the match to TRBD1 covers 7 bases. Germline-derived CDR1 and CDR2 are LNHDA and SQIVND (reference sequence). The J segment lost 5 bases and the V segment lost 6 bases, leaving 3 bases of the junction unmatched. The length of the CDR3 is 13 residues.

There are a few counts of this clone. J is TRBJ1-2 and V is TRBV5-1; 7 bases map to TRBD1. The germline CDR1 and CDR2 sequences are SGHRS and YFSETQ. The trim removed 4 bases at V and 4 bases at J, leaving 16 bases unmatched. The length of the CDR3 is 17 residues. The chain's CDR3 is CASSKQGSPLEGYGYTF. CDR3 DNA sequence: TGCGCCAGCAGCAAACAGGGGTCGCCCCTCGAGGGCTATGGCTACACCTTC.

V and J are TRBV7-2 and TRBJ2-1; TRBD2 might be the D (7 bases). CDR1 and CDR2 from the germline V gene are SGHTA and FQGNSA. V lost 5 bases and J 2 bases, leaving 16 bases between the germline ends. The CDR3 is made up of 16 amino acids. The CDR3 reads CASSQEGGVTYNEQFF. CDR3 nucleotide sequence: TGTGCCAGCAGCCAAGAAGGGGGGGTAACCTACAATGAGCAGTTCTTC.

The chain employs TRBV7-2 and TRBJ1-3, with 7 bases matching TRBD1. The CDR3 consists of 14 residues. Trimming cost V 6 bases and J 4 bases; bases outside gene matches: 6. CDR1 SGHTA and CDR2 FQGNSA come from the germline V gene. In DNA, the CDR3 is TGTGCCAGCAGACCTGGGACAGAAGGAAACACCATATATTTT. Its protein is CASRPGTEGNTIYF.

V usage is TRBV19 and J usage is TRBJ2-5, with D possibly matching TRBD1 (5 bases). The CDR3 is 15 amino acids. V was shortened by 6 bases and J by 0 bases, with 14 bases between the two germline ends. CDR1 and CDR2 from the germline V gene are LNHDA and SQIVND (reference sequence). CDR3 DNA: TGTGCCAGTAGACCCTCGGACACCCACCAAGAGACCCAGTACTTC. Its protein product is CASRPSDTHQETQYF.

This chain joins TRBV5-4 and TRBJ1-2; the D gene is possibly TRBD1 (5 bases). Germline V gives CDR1 SGHNT, CDR2 YYREEE (reference sequence). The CDR3 has 14 residues. V dropped 2 bases and J dropped 5 bases, with 13 bases sitting between them. This CDR3 is CASSLIGREYGYTF. The CDR3, as DNA: TGTGCCAGCAGCTTAATAGGCAGGGAATATGGCTACACCTTC.

The gene calls are TRBV9 and TRBJ2-1, with 8 bases matching TRBD1. The CDR3 loop spans 19 amino acids. V shed 0 bases and J 3 bases; nucleotides not matched to a gene: 14. CDR1 and CDR2 from the germline V gene are SGDLS and YYNGEE. The CDR3 spells CASSVGSNPRTGLYNEQFF. CDR3 in DNA: TGTGCCAGCAGCGTAGGAAGCAACCCAAGGACAGGGCTCTACAATGAGCAGTTCTTC.

V and J are TRBV18 and TRBJ2-1, with a tentative D call TRBD1 (6 bases). Germline-derived CDR1 and CDR2 are KGHSH and LQKENI. Trimming took 6 bases from V and 7 from J, leaving 13 bases between them. The CDR3 totals 13 residues. The CDR3 DNA sequence: TGTGCCAGCTCGTGGGGGCCGGGGAATGAGCAGTTCTTC. Protein product: CASSWGPGNEQFF. The variable domain in full, with the rest retrieved from reference TRBV18 and TRBJ2-1, is NAGVMQNPRHLVRRRGQEARLRCSPMKGHSHVYWYRQLPEEGLKFMVYLQKENIIDESGMPKERFSAEFPKEGPSILRIQQVVRGDSAAYFCASSWGPGNEQFFGPGTRLTVL.

J is TRBJ2-5 and V is TRBV5-8; 9 nucleotides align to TRBD1. Germline lookup yields CDR1 SGHTS and CDR2 YDEGEE. Trimming cost V 2 bases and J 4 bases; bases outside gene matches: 15. The length of the CDR3 is 18 residues. The CDR3 nucleotides are TGTGCCAGCAGCTTTCCCCGTATAGGGACAGGGTATGGAGAGACCCAGTACTTC. It yields the protein CASSFPRIGTGYGETQYF.

The chain links TRBV6-6 to TRBJ1-5; TRBD1 agrees at 9 bases. Trimming cost V 6 bases and J 0 bases; bases outside gene matches: 6. The CDR3 spans 16 residues. CDR1 is MNHNY and CDR2 is SVGAGI in the germline V gene (reference sequence). The CDR3 DNA sequence: TGTGCCAGCAGCTCGGACAGGGGCTATAGCAATCAGCCCCAGCATTTT. This encodes CASSSDRGYSNQPQHF.

This chain connects TRBV2 to TRBJ2-5; 9 bases line up with TRBD1. This CDR3 is 15 amino acids long. After removal of 5 bases from V and 2 bases from J, the junction contained 6 bases not matched to a gene. CDR1 is SNHLY and CDR2 is FYNNEI in the germline V gene. The CDR3 is CASSPGTGIQETQYF. The CDR3 nucleotides read TGTGCCAGCAGTCCCGGGACAGGGATACAAGAGACCCAGTACTTC. The full variable domain, with the rest looked up from reference TRBV2 and TRBJ2-5, is EPEVTQTPSHQVTQMGQEVILRCVPISNHLYFYWYRQILGQKVEFLVSFYNNEISEKSEIFDDQFSVERPDGSNFTLKIRSTKLEDSAMYFCASSPGTGIQETQYFGPGTRLLVL.

The chain recombines TRBV9 with TRBJ1-4; D perhaps matches TRBD1 (5 bases). Germline CDR1 and CDR2: SGDLS and YYNGEE. This CDR3 has 15 residues. Deletions cut 0 bases from V and 2 bases from J, with 8 bases between. DNA of the CDR3: TGTGCCAGCAGCGTAGAGGCAGGGACTAATGAAAAACTGTTTTTT. It is translated as CASSVEAGTNEKLFF.

The chain carries TRBV15 and TRBJ2-4; 7 bases are a match to TRBD1. This CDR3 contains 16 residues. Germline trimming cut 2 bases from V and 0 bases from J; bases unmatched to any gene: 4. Germline V gene data show CDR1 as LNHNV and CDR2 as YYDKDF (reference sequence). CDR3 region: CATSRLGQLAKNIQYF. As DNA, the CDR3 is TGTGCCACCAGCAGATTGGGACAGCTAGCCAAAAACATTCAGTACTTC. Variable domain in full (rest from reference TRBV15 and TRBJ2-4): DAMVIQNPRYQVTQFGKPVTLSCSQTLNHNVMYWYQQKSSQAPKLLFHYYDKDFNNEADTPDNFQSRRPNTSFCFLDIRSPGLGDTAMYLCATSRLGQLAKNIQYFGAGTRLSVL.

The chain links TRBV5-1 to TRBJ1-1; possibly TRBD1 for D (6 bases). Germline assignment: CDR1 SGHRS and CDR2 YFSETQ. The CDR3 extends over 15 amino acids. V was pared by 0 bases and J by 6 bases, with 15 bases between. The CDR3 DNA follows: TGCGCCAGCAGCTTGGGCACAGGGAGAGGCGCTGAAGCTTTCTTT. Translating gives CASSLGTGRGAEAFF. Together with reference TRBV5-1 and TRBJ1-1, the CDR3 gives the full variable domain: KAGVTQTPRYLIKTRGQQVTLSCSPISGHRSVSWYQQTPGQGLQFLFEYFSETQRNKGNFPGRFSGRQFSNSRSEMNVSTLELGDSALYLCASSLGTGRGAEAFFGQGTRLTVV.

The chain uses TRBV6-1 and TRBJ2-5; 10 bases align to TRBD2. Losses at the gene ends were 0 bases for V and 3 bases for J; bases not matched to a gene: 10. Germline CDR1 is MNHNS and CDR2 is SASEGT. The CDR3 runs to 18 residues. The CDR3 reads CASSEALAGLATKETQYF. CDR3 sequence (DNA): TGTGCCAGCAGTGAAGCGCTGGCGGGACTAGCGACTAAAGAGACCCAGTACTTC.

This clone has more than one count but fewer than ten. In DNA, the CDR3 is TGTGCCAGCAGTGAAAGGTACCGCCGACTAGCGGGGTACGAGCAGTACTTC. This sequence encodes CASSERYRRLAGYEQYF. The chain carries TRBV2 and TRBJ2-7; 11 nucleotides match TRBD2. The CDR3 totals 17 residues. J gave up 4 bases and V 2 bases, and 10 bases lay outside the gene matches. Germline assignment: CDR1 SNHLY and CDR2 FYNNEI. The full variable domain, its missing parts supplied by reference TRBV2 and TRBJ2-7, is EPEVTQTPSHQVTQMGQEVILRCVPISNHLYFYWYRQILGQKVEFLVSFYNNEISEKSEIFDDQFSVERPDGSNFTLKIRSTKLEDSAMYFCASSERYRRLAGYEQYFGPGTRLTVT.

The chain employs TRBV25-1 and TRBJ2-7, with D perhaps TRBD2 (5 bases). Per the germline V gene, CDR1 is MGHDK and CDR2 is SYGVNS. The CDR3 extends over 15 amino acids. V lost 0 bases to trimming and J lost 4 bases, with 13 bases between them. The CDR3 protein is CASSEYPGRKYEQYV. In DNA, the CDR3 is TGTGCCAGCAGTGAATATCCGGGAAGAAAGTACGAGCAGTACGTC.

This clone was counted only a few times. The J gene is TRBJ2-3, the V gene TRBV2; maybe TRBD2 (6 bases). The length of the CDR3 is 15 residues. With 6 bases removed from V and 3 bases from J, the gap between germline ends came to 16 bases. Germline V gene data show CDR1 as SNHLY and CDR2 as FYNNEI. CDR3 nucleotide sequence: TGTGCCAGCAGGGTTGGGACTCAAACAACAGATACGCAGTATTTT. Translating it yields CASRVGTQTTDTQYF.

DNA of the CDR3: TGTGCCAGTAGTGGGACACCTACTCGCACAGATACGCAGTATTTT. This gives the protein CASSGTPTRTDTQYF. This sequence joins TRBV19 and TRBJ2-3; D may be TRBD1 (6 bases). Germline CDR1 LNHDA, CDR2 SQIVND (reference sequence). CDR3 length: 15 amino acids. Trimming stripped 5 bases from V and 1 base from J, with 13 bases between.